The clone carrying this T cell receptor beta chain was detected many times. Its antigen is unknown. The TCRbeta library incorporated unique molecular identifiers. TCRdb ran MiXCR on the PCR reads and lists one entry per CDR3 protein. The sample has around 450,000 distinct CDR3 sequences, 15% to 20% seen once. These data belong to a study of T-cell reconstitution after alpha-beta-depleted transplantation in children. Study-wide results and limits: Once a year had passed after transplant, T-cell counts and diversity came mostly from newly produced T cells. Elevated TCRbeta diversity at day 60 was traced, in some patients, to surviving recipient T cells and thymic progenitors. In patients about two months after transplant, alpha-beta T cells reportedly arose from several hundred expanded graft clones.

The receptor's source is a boy under three years old who had a stem cell transplant for Wiskott-Aldrich syndrome, so the T cells may come from the graft donor. The sample consisted of PBMCs, mostly from graft donor cells, taken 360 days after TCRalphabeta/CD19-depleted stem cell transplant.

The CDR3 is CSARDVGGVYEQYF. CDR3 DNA: TGCAGTGCTAGAGATGTAGGAGGAGTATACGAGCAGTACTTC. V and J are TRBV20-1 and TRBJ2-7; the D gene is possibly TRBD2 (5 bases). The CDR3 consists of 14 residues. V was shortened by 0 bases and J by 4 bases, with 13 bases between the two germline ends. Per germline, CDR1 DFQATT and CDR2 SNEGSKA (reference sequence).